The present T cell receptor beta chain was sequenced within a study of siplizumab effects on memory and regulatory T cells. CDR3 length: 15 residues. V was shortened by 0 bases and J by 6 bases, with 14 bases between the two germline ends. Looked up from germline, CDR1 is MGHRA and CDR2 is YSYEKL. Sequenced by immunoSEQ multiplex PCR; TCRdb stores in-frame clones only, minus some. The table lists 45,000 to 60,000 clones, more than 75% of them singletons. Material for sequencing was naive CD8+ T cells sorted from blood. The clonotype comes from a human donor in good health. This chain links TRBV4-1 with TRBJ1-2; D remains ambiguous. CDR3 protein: CASSQEEGNLDGYTF. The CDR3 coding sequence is TGCGCCAGCAGCCAAGAGGAAGGAAATCTGGATGGCTACACCTTC.